This entry lists 14 T cell receptor beta chains sequenced from one sample in a study of blood T cell repertoires in COVID-19. Assay used: immunoSEQ multiplex PCR; TCRdb lists only in-frame clones, some missing. The data show hundreds of thousands of clones, almost 90% seen once. The specimen was peripheral blood. Receptors originate from a woman aged 40 to 50 with COVID-19, enrolled during active disease.

The rearrangement joins TRBV4-3 to TRBJ2-7, with TRBD1 matching over 8 bases. The V gene end was trimmed by 4 bases and the J gene end by 5 bases; junction bases not matched to a gene: 16. Per the germline V gene, CDR1 is LGHNA and CDR2 is YSLEER. CDR3 length equals 17 residues. CDR3 bases: TGCGCCAGCAGCCGGAGGCTAGGGACAGGCCAACCCAACGAGCAGTACTTC. Translating gives CASSRRLGTGQPNEQYF.

The chain joins TRBV7-8 to TRBJ2-3; D is perhaps TRBD2 (5 bases). The CDR3 sequence is 16 residues long. The germline V gene has CDR1 SGHVS and CDR2 FQNEAQ. Trimming pared 5 bases from V and 3 bases from J, leaving 18 bases between. The CDR3 region is CASSRAGLPPTDTQYF. CDR3 DNA sequence: TGTGCCAGCAGCCGAGCCGGACTGCCTCCGACAGATACGCAGTATTTT.

The chain employs TRBV7-9 and TRBJ1-1; 9 nucleotides line up with TRBD1. This CDR3 has 19 residues. V lost 5 bases and J lost 1; bases outside the gene matches: 17. From germline, CDR1 is SEHNR and CDR2 FQNEAQ (reference sequence). Here the CDR3 DNA reads TGTGCCAGCAGCCTGATATCTCTACGGGACAGGGCGACGAACACTGAAGCTTTCTTT. Encoded protein: CASSLISLRDRATNTEAFF.

The rearrangement joins TRBV7-3 to TRBJ2-2; the D gene is possibly TRBD1 (7 bases). CDR1 and CDR2 from the germline V gene are SGHTA and FQGTGA. This CDR3 region has 15 residues. The ends were cut back, 5 bases at V and 5 bases at J, with 15 bases in the middle. The CDR3 loop is CASSMDRRVTGELFF. The CDR3 DNA sequence: TGTGCCAGCAGCATGGACAGGAGGGTTACCGGGGAGCTGTTTTTT.

V gene TRBV27 combines with J gene TRBJ1-5; D is possibly TRBD1 (5 bases). CDR1 and CDR2 (germline): MNHEY, SMNVEV (reference sequence). Trimming cost V 2 bases and J 6 bases, with 14 bases left between them. This CDR3 is built from 15 residues. The CDR3 loop reads CASSLGTGGAQPQHF. In DNA form, the CDR3 reads TGTGCCAGCAGTTTAGGGACCGGCGGGGCTCAGCCCCAGCATTTT.

This sequence joins TRBV9 and TRBJ1-2; D remains unclear. Germline loops: CDR1 SGDLS, CDR2 YYNGEE. The V end lost 1 base, the J end lost 3 bases, and 10 bases lay between the germline ends. The CDR3 length is 14 residues. CDR3 loop: CASSVPGGYYGYTF. CDR3 nucleotides: TGTGCCAGCAGCGTACCAGGAGGATACTATGGCTACACCTTC. Full variable domain (missing parts from reference TRBV9 and TRBJ1-2): DSGVTQTPKHLITATGQRVTLRCSPRSGDLSVYWYQQSLDQGLQFLIQYYNGEERAKGNILERFSAQQFPDLHSELNLSSLELGDSALYFCASSVPGGYYGYTFGSGTRLTVV.

The gene calls are TRBV19 and TRBJ2-5; 11 nucleotides align to TRBD2. Germline trimming cut 6 bases from V and 1 base from J; bases unmatched to any gene: 4. CDR3 length: 15 amino acids. Germline V gene sequence: CDR1 LNHDA, CDR2 SQIVND (reference sequence). The CDR3 sequence: CASRFSGRAQETQYF. CDR3 sequence (DNA): TGTGCCAGTAGATTTAGCGGGAGGGCCCAAGAGACCCAGTACTTC.

The rearrangement joins TRBV7-3 to TRBJ2-1, with 9 positions matching TRBD2. Per germline, CDR1 SGHTA and CDR2 FQGTGA. V gave up 5 bases and J gave up 6 bases; unmatched junction bases: 11. The CDR3 has 16 amino acids. CDR3 residues: CASSLSGGILSNEQFF. The CDR3 nucleotides read TGTGCCAGCAGCCTTAGCGGGGGTATTTTGAGCAATGAGCAGTTCTTC.

The chain links TRBV6-5 to TRBJ1-2; D may be TRBD1 (6 bases). The ends were cut back, 6 bases at V and 2 bases at J, with 16 bases in the middle. CDR1 and CDR2 from the germline V gene are MNHEY and SVGAGI. CDR3 length equals 15 residues. The CDR3 bases are TGTGCCAGCAGCAGGACAGTCGACTTCAACTATGGCTACACCTTC. It codes for CASSRTVDFNYGYTF.

V and J are TRBV19 and TRBJ1-5; TRBD1 agrees at 9 bases. The CDR3 is 17 amino acids. V shed 5 bases and J 1 base; nucleotides not matched to a gene: 9. CDR1 is LNHDA and CDR2 is SQIVND in the germline V gene (reference sequence). CDR3 in amino acids: CASSYRDRVRSNQPQHF. In DNA, the CDR3 is TGTGCCAGTAGTTACCGGGACAGGGTACGGAGCAATCAGCCCCAGCATTTT. Full variable domain (outside the CDR3, taken from reference TRBV19 and TRBJ1-5): DGGITQSPKYLFRKEGQNVTLSCEQNLNHDAMYWYRQDPGQGLRLIYYSQIVNDFQKGDIAEGYSVSREKKESFPLTVTSAQKNPTAFYLCASSYRDRVRSNQPQHFGDGTRLSIL.

J is TRBJ1-3 and V is TRBV28; TRBD1 might be the D (5 bases). The ends were cut back, 8 bases at V and 0 bases at J, with 14 bases in the middle. The CDR3 length is 15 residues. The germline CDR1 and CDR2 sequences are MDHEN and SYDVKM. The CDR3 bases are TGTGCCAGCTCTTGGGGGAGGCTCTCTGGAAACACCATATATTTT. This sequence encodes CASSWGRLSGNTIYF.

This chain links TRBV5-4 with TRBJ2-1, with D perhaps TRBD2 (6 bases). CDR3 size: 15 residues. The germline V and J ends were trimmed by 3 bases and 5 bases, with 15 bases remaining between them. Germline assignment: CDR1 SGHNT and CDR2 YYREEE (reference sequence). The DNA of the CDR3 is TGTGCCAGCAGCTCGGCGGCGGGACGGAACAATGAGCAGTTCTTC. Protein sequence: CASSSAAGRNNEQFF.

The CDR3 DNA reads as TGTGCCAGCAGCCCCGGGACAGGGAAGGTCTATGGCTACACCTTC. Its protein is CASSPGTGKVYGYTF. The chain couples TRBV11-1 to TRBJ1-2; 9 bases line up with TRBD1. V lost 5 bases, J lost 4 bases, and 8 bases stayed unmatched. The length of the CDR3 is 15 residues. Looked up from germline, CDR1 is SGHAT and CDR2 is FQDESV (reference sequence).

The genes are TRBV5-4 and TRBJ1-2; 7 bases fit TRBD1. Germline trimming cut 4 bases from V and 5 bases from J; bases unmatched to any gene: 14. Germline V lookup: CDR1 SGHNT, CDR2 YYREEE (reference sequence). The CDR3 covers 16 residues. DNA of the CDR3: TGTGCCAGCAGCCACGCTCAGGGGGTTCAAGTTTATGGCTACACCTTC. Protein product: CASSHAQGVQVYGYTF.